The clone carrying this TCR beta chain was seen a single time. The antigen remains undetermined. CDR3 size: 16 residues. With 5 bases removed from V and 2 bases from J, the gap between germline ends came to 18 bases. Per the germline V gene, CDR1 is MDHEN and CDR2 is SYDVKM. CMV serostatus was not recorded for this donor. These data are taken from a study of cytomegalovirus exposure and HLA in healthy donors. Study outcomes and limitations: The study labeled 180 or so TCR beta chains cytomegalovirus-associated.

A multiplex PCR was run with 60 Vbeta primers and 13 Jbeta primers. Repertoires were generated with immunoSEQ multiplex PCR, while TCRdb's copy carries only in-frame clones and drops some. The profile shows some 120,000 clones, around three quarters of them singletons. This clonotype originated in a human donor in good health. The specimen was PBMCs. The chain couples TRBV28 to TRBJ1-2, with D perhaps TRBD1 (5 bases). In nucleotides, the CDR3 is TGTGCCAGCAGTCCCCCGTCGGCCAGGGCCAACTATGGCTACACCTTC. It yields the protein CASSPPSARANYGYTF.